One and the same sample provided the 12 T cell receptor beta chains below, sequenced in a study of neurological immune-mediated disorders. MiXCR, applied by TCRdb to the 5' RACE reads, yields one record per CDR3 protein. The table includes about 82,000 distinct CDR3 sequences, 2.5% to 3% detected once. The specimen sequenced was PBMCs. These receptors were collected from a woman younger than 45 with multiple sclerosis.

This clonotype was counted ten times or more. The chain employs TRBV11-3 and TRBJ2-1, with D unclear. Germline V gives CDR1 SGHNT, CDR2 YENEEA. V dropped 3 bases and J dropped 7 bases, with 4 bases sitting between them. The CDR3 covers 11 residues. DNA for the CDR3: TGTGCCAGCAGCTTCTTAAATGAGCAGTTCTTC. Protein sequence: CASSFLNEQFF.

This clonotype was seen repeatedly, ten times or more. The genes are TRBV25-1 and TRBJ2-3, with TRBD1 matching over 8 bases. The CDR3 sequence is 17 residues long. The trim removed 4 bases at V and 4 bases at J, leaving 13 bases unmatched. The V gene's germline CDR1 is MGHDK and CDR2 SYGVNS. CDR3 residues: CASSGPRPGGRADTQYF. The CDR3 DNA is TGTGCCAGCAGTGGCCCCCGGCCAGGGGGCAGGGCAGATACGCAGTATTTT.

This clonotype was seen at least ten times. V and J are TRBV12-5 and TRBJ2-7; D may be TRBD1 (7 bases). This CDR3 region has 14 residues. V shed 6 bases and J shed 0 bases, with 12 bases lying between them. Germline CDR1 and CDR2: LGHNT and FRNRAP. The CDR3 here is CASGPGGSSYEQYF. The CDR3 bases are TGTGCTAGTGGCCCAGGGGGGTCCTCCTACGAGCAGTACTTC.

This clonotype was detected ten times or more. V usage is TRBV20-1 and J usage is TRBJ2-1; tentatively, D is TRBD1 (5 bases). The germline CDR1 and CDR2 sequences are DFQATT and SNEGSKA (reference sequence). Trimming cost V 3 bases and J 6 bases, with 18 bases left between them. The CDR3 runs 15 residues. Here the CDR3 reads CSARSAEARGNEQFF. The CDR3 DNA is TGCAGTGCTAGGTCGGCAGAGGCAAGGGGCAATGAGCAGTTCTTC.

The chain couples TRBV10-3 to TRBJ2-1, with 7 bases matching TRBD1. The CDR3 is made up of 13 amino acids. After removal of 7 bases from V and 6 bases from J, the junction contained 6 bases not matched to a gene. CDR1 and CDR2 from the germline V gene are ENHRY and SYGVKD. This CDR3 is CAIMRDRSNEQFF. CDR3 in DNA: TGTGCCATCATGAGGGACAGATCCAATGAGCAGTTCTTC.

The sample holds many counts of this clonotype. The gene calls are TRBV20-1 and TRBJ1-2; D is uncertain. This CDR3 has 11 amino acids. CDR1 and CDR2 (germline): DFQATT, SNEGSKA (reference sequence). Trimming shortened V by 4 bases and J by 6 bases, and 9 bases separated the two germline ends. The CDR3 region has the DNA TGCAGTGCTATATCGGCCCATGGCTACACCTTC. Its protein product is CSAISAHGYTF.

With respect to this clonotype: Being one base from a much bigger clone, this may be a read error. The chain combines TRBV20-1 with TRBJ1-2; 7 nucleotides align to TRBD1. From germline, CDR1 is DFQATT and CDR2 SNEGSKA (reference sequence). The length of the CDR3 is 12 residues. J was trimmed by 4 bases and V by 7 bases; bases with no gene match: 6. In nucleotides, the CDR3 is TGCAGTGATAGGGGGACAGCCTATGGCTACACCTTC. Amino acid sequence: CSDRGTAYGYTF.

This clonotype was observed at least ten times. V usage is TRBV20-1 and J usage is TRBJ2-3; D might be TRBD1 (5 bases). CDR1 and CDR2 (germline): DFQATT, SNEGSKA (reference sequence). The CDR3 totals 15 residues. The V and J ends lost 4 bases and 5 bases respectively, with 19 bases between them. The CDR3 coding sequence is TGCAGTGCTACCACCAGGGTCAGGCATGTAGATACGCAGTATTTT. Its protein is CSATTRVRHVDTQYF.

This clonotype was seen many times. The rearrangement joins TRBV7-2 to TRBJ2-7, with D possibly being TRBD2 (6 bases). Trimming took off 0 bases at V and 4 bases at J, with 10 bases between the two ends. Germline V CDR1 and CDR2: SGHTA, FQGNSA. This CDR3 comprises 14 residues. In DNA form, the CDR3 reads TGTGCCAGCAGCTTAGCATTGAGCGGGTACGAGCAGTACTTC. Translating gives CASSLALSGYEQYF.

This clonotype was detected many times. The chain employs TRBV7-2 and TRBJ2-5; the match to TRBD1 covers 9 bases. Germline values: CDR1 SGHTA, CDR2 FQGNSA. The CDR3 is 15 residues long. The V and J ends lost 5 bases and 5 bases, in that order; junction bases with no gene match: 9. This CDR3 is CASSDVGTGYETQYF. For the CDR3, the DNA is TGTGCCAGCAGCGATGTGGGGACAGGGTACGAGACCCAGTACTTC. Full variable domain (missing parts from reference TRBV7-2 and TRBJ2-5): GAGVSQSPSNKVTEKGKDVELRCDPISGHTALYWYRQSLGQGLEFLIYFQGNSAPDKSGLPSDRFSAERTGGSVSTLTIQRTQQEDSAVYLCASSDVGTGYETQYFGPGTRLLVL.

This clonotype was picked up many times. The chain couples TRBV20-1 to TRBJ1-2; TRBD1 matches 7 bases. Germline V CDR1 and CDR2: DFQATT, SNEGSKA (reference sequence). There are 14 residues in the CDR3. V lost 0 bases to trimming and J lost 7 bases; unmatched junction nucleotides: 8. The CDR3 spells CSARDIGQEVGYTF. CDR3 coding DNA: TGCAGTGCTAGAGATATTGGACAGGAAGTTGGCTACACCTTC.

This clonotype was detected many times. The V call is TRBV20-1, the J call TRBJ2-2, with D possibly being TRBD1 or TRBD2 (6 bases each). V was shortened by 3 bases and J by 6 bases, with 11 bases between the two germline ends. The CDR3 extends over 13 amino acids. Germline V gives CDR1 DFQATT, CDR2 SNEGSKA (reference sequence). Written as DNA, the CDR3 is TGCAGTGCTAGGAACAGGGAGGCCGGGGAGCTGTTTTTT. The encoded protein is CSARNREAGELFF.